This T cell receptor (beta chain) was identified during a study of blood T cell repertoires in COVID-19. At the level of the study: The cDNA or gDNA used as material had been derived from T cells, B-cell-depleted T cells, or PBMCs.

The ends were cut back, 0 bases at V and 4 bases at J, with 14 bases in the middle. Germline CDR1 is LNHDA and CDR2 is SQIVND (reference sequence). CDR3 length equals 16 residues. Using immunoSEQ multiplex PCR, the repertoire was profiled, and TCRdb retains in-frame clones only, with some absent. Here the sample spans hundreds of thousands of clones, approximately 91% being singletons. Those who participated ranged in age from about 18 to 89 years and resided in 20 to 30 US areas. Cohorts were determined from participant-reported clinical history. Exposed volunteers were people who met a COVID-19 case within 2 weeks before study entry.

The chain has TRBV19 and TRBJ2-3; a weak D match, TRBD2 (5 bases). This TCR was recovered from a woman under 30 who had been exposed to COVID-19. The sample consisted of PBMCs or T cells enriched from blood (not recorded which). CDR3 DNA: TGTGCCAGTAGTATAGAACCCCGGCTAGCCGCAGATACGCAGTATTTT. It specifies CASSIEPRLAADTQYF.